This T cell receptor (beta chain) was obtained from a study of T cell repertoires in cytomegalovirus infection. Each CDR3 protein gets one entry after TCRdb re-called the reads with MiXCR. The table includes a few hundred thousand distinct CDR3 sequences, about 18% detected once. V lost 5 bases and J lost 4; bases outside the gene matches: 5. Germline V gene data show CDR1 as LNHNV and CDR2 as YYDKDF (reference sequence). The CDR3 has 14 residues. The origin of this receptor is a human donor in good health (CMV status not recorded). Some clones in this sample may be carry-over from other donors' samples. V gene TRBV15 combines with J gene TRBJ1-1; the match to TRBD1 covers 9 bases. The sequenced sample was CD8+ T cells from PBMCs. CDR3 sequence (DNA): TGTGCCACCAGCCGGGACAGGGCAGGCACTGAAGCTTTCTTT. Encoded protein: CATSRDRAGTEAFF.